A single sample gave rise to the 25 T cell receptor beta chains below, sequenced in a study of Graves' ophthalmopathy and Graves' hyperthyroidism. RNA transcripts served as template for amplifying TCR beta CDR3 sequences. The first-round RT-PCR employed HTBI primers together with the Qiagen OneStep RT-PCR kit. A multiplex PCR was then performed as the second round. TCRdb reanalysed the multiplex PCR reads using MiXCR and keeps one entry per CDR3 protein. Here the sample spans 560,000 or so distinct CDR3 sequences, approximately 37% being singletons. The sequencing input was peripheral blood or thyroid tissue (not recorded which). Every receptor here comes from an adult man with Graves' hyperthyroidism.

This clonotype came up many times. V and J are TRBV29-1 and TRBJ1-5, with D hard to call. The V gene lost 4 bases and the J gene lost 0 bases, with 10 bases spanning the gap. Germline V gene sequence: CDR1 SQVTM, CDR2 ANQGSEA. This CDR3 has 14 residues. CDR3 bases: TGCAGCGTTGCCGACCCGGGTAGCAATCAGCCCCAGCATTTT. Its protein product is CSVADPGSNQPQHF.

The chain couples TRBV7-2 to TRBJ2-7; 7 bases fit TRBD1. The ends lost 3 bases at V and 0 bases at J; junction bases unmatched: 5. The CDR3 loop spans 15 amino acids. Germline-derived CDR1 and CDR2 are SGHTA and FQGNSA. CDR3 in amino acids: CASSFRDRPSYEQYF. The CDR3 DNA sequence: TGTGCCAGCAGCTTCCGGGACAGACCCTCCTACGAGCAGTACTTC.

This clonotype was recorded many times. CDR3 loop: CASSQRTGPNTEAFF. CDR3 in DNA: TGTGCCAGCAGCCAAAGGACAGGACCGAACACTGAAGCTTTCTTT. The chain links TRBV7-8 to TRBJ1-1; TRBD1 agrees at 7 bases. From germline, CDR1 is SGHVS and CDR2 FQNEAQ. After removal of 5 bases from V and 1 base from J, the junction contained 7 bases not matched to a gene. This CDR3 contains 15 residues.

There are many counts of this clonotype. V gene TRBV20-1 combines with J gene TRBJ2-7; the D gene is possibly TRBD1 (6 bases). The CDR3 runs 13 residues. The V gene lost 1 base and the J gene lost 4 bases, with 11 bases spanning the gap. From germline, CDR1 is DFQATT and CDR2 SNEGSKA (reference sequence). The CDR3 loop reads CSARGTVSYEQYF. Written as DNA, the CDR3 is TGCAGTGCTAGAGGGACAGTCTCGTACGAGCAGTACTTC.

In its sample, this clonotype was seen many times. The rearrangement uses TRBV3-1 and TRBJ1-2; a possible D gene is TRBD1 (5 bases). The germline gives CDR1 LGHDT, CDR2 YNNKEL (reference sequence). V was cut by 5 bases and J by 1 base, with 17 bases left in between. The CDR3 has 16 residues. The CDR3 region is CASSAKPGRNNYGYTF. The CDR3 DNA follows: TGTGCCAGCAGCGCTAAGCCGGGACGGAATAACTATGGCTACACCTTC.

This clonotype was picked up a small number of times. The genes are TRBV12-3 or TRBV12-4 and TRBJ1-1, with 7 positions matching TRBD1. V was clipped by 8 bases and J by 4 bases; unmatched bases: 13. This CDR3 comprises 15 residues. This CDR3 reads CASSPTAGGLTEAFF. CDR3 sequence (DNA): TGTGCCAGCTCACCAACGGCAGGGGGTCTCACTGAAGCTTTCTTT.

This clonotype was recorded at least ten times. The chain's CDR3 is CASITPWAGMGSGANVLTF. CDR3 nucleotides: TGTGCCAGCATTACCCCGTGGGCAGGGATGGGATCTGGGGCCAACGTCCTGACTTTC. V and J are TRBV9 and TRBJ2-6, with D maybe TRBD1 (5 bases). In germline, CDR1 is SGDLS, CDR2 YYNGEE. V was clipped by 6 bases and J by 1 base, with 23 bases between them. This CDR3 has 19 amino acids.

The chain carries TRBV7-9 and TRBJ1-1; 9 nucleotides match TRBD1. Germline V lookup: CDR1 SEHNR, CDR2 FQNEAQ (reference sequence). The CDR3 contains 14 residues. Trimming took 5 bases from V and 8 from J; bases not matched to a gene: 9. The CDR3 DNA reads TGTGCCAGCAGCCGTACTACAGGGGGCTCGGAAGCTTTCTTT. Its translation: CASSRTTGGSEAFF.

The chain uses TRBV7-9 and TRBJ2-7, with a possible D match to TRBD1 (6 bases). This CDR3 comprises 13 residues. V was pared by 5 bases and J by 6 bases, with 14 bases between. CDR1 and CDR2 (germline): SEHNR, FQNEAQ (reference sequence). The DNA of the CDR3 is TGTGCCAGCAGCGTTGTCAGGGGTGGCGAGCAGTACTTC. It yields the protein CASSVVRGGEQYF.

The J gene is TRBJ2-7, the V gene TRBV19; the D is unclear. This CDR3 has 14 amino acids. Between the trimmed V and J ends, which lost 0 bases and 3 bases, there was a span of 9 bases. CDR1 and CDR2 (germline): LNHDA, SQIVND (reference sequence). CDR3 loop: CASSIDQGNYEQYF. In DNA, the CDR3 is TGTGCCAGTAGTATAGATCAAGGGAACTACGAGCAGTACTTC. The variable domain in full, with the rest retrieved from reference TRBV19 and TRBJ2-7, is DGGITQSPKYLFRKEGQNVTLSCEQNLNHDAMYWYRQDPGQGLRLIYYSQIVNDFQKGDIAEGYSVSREKKESFPLTVTSAQKNPTAFYLCASSIDQGNYEQYFGPGTRLTVT.

The chain couples TRBV7-8 to TRBJ2-3; D possibly uses TRBD1 or TRBD2 (5 bases each). This CDR3 contains 17 residues. Trimming took 0 bases from V and 1 from J, leaving 14 bases between them. CDR1 and CDR2 (germline): SGHVS, FQNEAQ. In DNA form, the CDR3 reads TGTGCCAGCAGCTTAGCACCGGGACCTGGAGGCACAGATACGCAGTATTTT. Encoded protein: CASSLAPGPGGTDTQYF. The full variable domain, in which reference TRBV7-8 and TRBJ2-3 provide the parts outside the CDR3, is GAGVSQSPRYKVAKRGQDVALRCDPISGHVSLFWYQQALGQGPEFLTYFQNEAQLDKSGLPSDRFFAERPEGSVSTLKIQRTQQEDSAVYLCASSLAPGPGGTDTQYFGPGTRLTVL.

This rearrangement joins TRBV6-1 to TRBJ1-4; D is ambiguous. The CDR3 spans 16 residues. Between the trimmed V and J ends, which lost 5 bases and 0 bases, there was a span of 13 bases. The germline V gene has CDR1 MNHNS and CDR2 SASEGT. In nucleotides, the CDR3 is TGTGCCAGCAGTCGCCTTCCAGGAACAACTAATGAAAAACTGTTTTTT. Residues: CASSRLPGTTNEKLFF.

The chain has TRBV10-3 and TRBJ1-5; a possible D gene is TRBD1 (6 bases). Germline lookup yields CDR1 ENHRY and CDR2 SYGVKD. Trimming took off 3 bases at V and 0 bases at J, with 9 bases between the two ends. CDR3 length equals 15 residues. Here the CDR3 reads CAISDDRYSNQPQHF. The CDR3 DNA follows: TGTGCCATCAGTGACGACAGGTATAGCAATCAGCCCCAGCATTTT.

This clonotype came up once. Just one base apart from a much larger clone, this may be a read error. The CDR3 ends on some other residue instead of the conserved phenylalanine or tryptophan, so this is likely a read error. The V gene is TRBV5-1, the J gene TRBJ2-5; D is perhaps TRBD1 (6 bases). This CDR3 region has 15 residues. Trimming left V 2 bases short and J 0 bases short, with 11 bases between. The germline V gene encodes CDR1 SGHRS and CDR2 YFSETQ. The CDR3 nucleotides are TGCGCCAGCAGCTTTGGGGACACCGACCAAGAGACCCAGTACCTC. As protein: CASSFGDTDQETQYL.

This clonotype was seen just once. Relative to the germline gene, one junction end is altered; a read error may explain this. This chain joins TRBV7-9 and TRBJ1-1, with D possibly being TRBD1 (5 bases). The CDR3 loop spans 12 amino acids. CDR1 is SEHNR and CDR2 is FQNEAQ in the germline V gene (reference sequence). The CDR3 is CACSEMDTETFF. CDR3 nucleotides: TGTGCCTGCAGTGAAATGGACACTGAAACTTTCTTT. Using reference TRBV7-9 and TRBJ1-1 for the parts outside the CDR3, the full variable domain is DTGVSQNPRHKITKRGQNVTFRCDPISEHNRLYWYRQTLGQGPEFLTYFQNEAQLEKSRLLSDRFSAERPKGSFSTLEIQRTEQGDSAMYLCACSEMDTETFFGQGTRLTVV.

This clonotype was observed at least ten times. This rearrangement joins TRBV15 to TRBJ2-7; TRBD1 agrees at 8 bases. In germline, CDR1 is LNHNV, CDR2 YYDKDF (reference sequence). Trimming removed 5 bases from V and 2 bases from J; junction bases left unmatched: 5. This CDR3 contains 14 residues. DNA of the CDR3: TGTGCCACCAGCGGGGGACAGGCAACCTACGAGCAGTACTTC. This translates into CATSGGQATYEQYF.

In this sample, this clonotype turned up once. The CDR3 region has the DNA TGTGCCAGCAGTGGACAGGGTGCAGCCTCGCCCCAGCATTTT. As protein: CASSGQGAASPQHF. The rearrangement joins TRBV7-2 to TRBJ1-5; TRBD1 agrees at 8 bases. The CDR3 covers 14 residues. Losses at the gene ends were 6 bases for V and 9 bases for J; bases not matched to a gene: 10. CDR1 is SGHTA, CDR2 FQGNSA, per germline. The whole variable domain, remainder taken from reference TRBV7-2 and TRBJ1-5, is GAGVSQSPSNKVTEKGKDVELRCDPISGHTALYWYRQSLGQGLEFLIYFQGNSAPDKSGLPSDRFSAERTGGSVSTLTIQRTQQEDSAVYLCASSGQGAASPQHFGDGTRLSIL.

On this clonotype itself: This could be a read error, since a much larger clone is one nucleotide away. V is TRBV7-2 and J is TRBJ1-2, with 7 bases aligning to TRBD1. Germline values: CDR1 SGHTA, CDR2 FQGNSA. J lost 10 bases, V lost 3 bases, and 8 bases had no gene match. CDR3 length: 13 residues. The CDR3 nucleotides read TGTGCCAGCAGCTTCGGACAGGCTCGGAACTACACCTTC. Translating it yields CASSFGQARNYTF.

This clonotype was seen ten or more times. The chain has TRBV25-1 and TRBJ2-2; 9 bases are shared with TRBD1. In germline, CDR1 is MGHDK, CDR2 SYGVNS. This CDR3 contains 15 residues. The V gene end was trimmed by 3 bases and the J gene end by 6 bases; junction bases not matched to a gene: 5. CDR3 DNA sequence: TGTGCCAGCAGTGATGGGGACAGGGCCGCCGGGGAGCTGTTTTTT. This codes for CASSDGDRAAGELFF. The variable domain in full, completed from reference TRBV25-1 and TRBJ2-2, reads EADIYQTPRYLVIGTGKKITLECSQTMGHDKMYWYQQDPGMELHLIHYSYGVNSTEKGDLSSESTVSRIRTEHFPLTLESARPSHTSQYLCASSDGDRAAGELFFGEGSRLTVL.

This clonotype was counted ten times or more. The CDR3 here is CASSLSGTGSSYEQYF. For the CDR3, the DNA is TGTGCCAGCAGCCTCAGTGGGACAGGTTCATCCTACGAGCAGTACTTC. V usage is TRBV7-2 and J usage is TRBJ2-7, with TRBD1 identical over 8 bases. CDR3 length equals 16 residues. J gave up 1 base and V 5 bases, and 10 bases lay outside the gene matches. The germline CDR1 and CDR2 sequences are SGHTA and FQGNSA.

Comment on this clonotype: A single base separates this from a much larger clone, so it may be a read error. No conserved phenylalanine or tryptophan ends this CDR3, so it is likely a read error. This sequence joins TRBV20-1 and TRBJ1-2; tentatively, D is TRBD1 (5 bases). The V end lost 2 bases, the J end lost 0 bases, and 10 bases lay between the germline ends. This CDR3 has 14 residues. Germline CDR1 reads DFQATT; CDR2 reads SNEGSKA (reference sequence). CDR3 sequence: CSARLGTANYGYTL. CDR3 in DNA: TGCAGTGCTAGATTGGGGACGGCTAACTATGGCTACACCCTC.

This clonotype was counted many times. The chain employs TRBV20-1 and TRBJ2-7, with D unclear. The germline V gene encodes CDR1 DFQATT and CDR2 SNEGSKA (reference sequence). V was cut by 3 bases and J by 2 bases, with 8 bases left in between. There are 12 residues in the CDR3. The CDR3, as DNA: TGCAGTGCTAGTGTCGGACCCTACGAGCAGTACTTC. This sequence encodes CSASVGPYEQYF.

This clonotype was seen many times. V gene TRBV5-1 combines with J gene TRBJ2-7; D call uncertain. Per the germline V gene, CDR1 is SGHRS and CDR2 is YFSETQ. The CDR3 loop spans 13 amino acids. The ends were cut back, 5 bases at V and 2 bases at J, with 11 bases in the middle. The chain's CDR3 is CASSSTDAYEQYF. The CDR3 DNA reads as TGCGCCAGCAGTTCAACGGACGCCTACGAGCAGTACTTC.

This clonotype came up many times. The genes are TRBV12-3 or TRBV12-4 and TRBJ2-7; no clear D. The closer fit of TRBJ2-1 to the DNA end suggests the J call may be wrong. The CDR3 length is 11 residues. The DNA of the CDR3 is TGTGCCAGCAGCTCCCCCGGTGTGCAGTTCTTC. Its translation: CASSSPGVQFF.

The sample holds a few counts of this clonotype. The J gene is TRBJ2-5, the V gene TRBV11-2; TRBD1 might be the D (6 bases). CDR3 size: 14 residues. Germline V lookup: CDR1 SGHAT, CDR2 FQNNGV. V lost 4 bases, J lost 1 base, and 10 bases lay in between. CDR3 amino acids: CASSSWTAQETQYF. The CDR3 DNA reads as TGTGCCAGCAGCTCCTGGACAGCCCAAGAGACCCAGTACTTC.